This TCR beta chain was identified in a study of regulatory T cells in long-lasting Graves disease. Arm-PCR of CDR3 regions with iRepertoire HTBI primers generated TCR beta libraries. TCRdb re-derived calls from the multiplex PCR reads in MiXCR, one entry per CDR3 protein. The sample has 540,000 or so distinct CDR3 sequences, 13% seen once. Regarding time point: newly diagnosed GD, antithyroid drugs for less than 3 months. PBMC-extracted RNA yielded the TCR library. It was an endocrinology department in Xi'an, China, that provided the patients. Study results and caveats: The study found TRBV28, TRBJ1-2 and TRBJ2-5 favored in persistent disease.

V was cut by 1 base and J by 6 bases, with 7 bases left in between. CDR1 and CDR2 (germline): KGHSH, LQKENI. This CDR3 comprises 13 residues. This clonotype was seen more than once but under ten times. Its target is not known. The same sample was also used in a study of T cells in Graves' hyperthyroidism and ophthalmopathy.

The rearrangement uses TRBV18 and TRBJ2-1; the D gene is possibly TRBD2 (6 bases). This clonotype originated in a man in his thirties or forties with Graves disease. The material sequenced was peripheral blood mononuclear cells (PBMCs), taken at new diagnosis, from a patient treated with antithyroid drugs. The DNA for the CDR3 is TGTGCCAGCTCACCACAACTAGCCAATGAGCAGTTCTTC. It yields the protein CASSPQLANEQFF.